This T cell receptor (beta chain) was profiled in a study of T cell responses to AZD1222 COVID-19 vaccine. Details on this clone: The antigen remains undetermined.

Clones were sequenced by immunoSEQ multiplex PCR, and TCRdb holds only the in-frame ones, with some missing. Of some 150,000 clones detected, about 93% appear once; the ten largest clones hold around 1.3%. Study-level findings and limits: Seropositive at baseline were only six AZD1222 recipients.

CDR1 SGHTA and CDR2 FQGNSA come from the germline V gene. The CDR3 consists of 16 residues. V shed 2 bases and J 2 bases; nucleotides not matched to a gene: 7. The source was peripheral blood, collected on day 0 of AZD1222 vaccination. This receptor was obtained from an adult in good health. J is TRBJ2-5 and V is TRBV7-2; 8 nucleotides agree with TRBD2. Here the CDR3 DNA reads TGTGCCAGCAGCTTATGGGGAACTAGCGGACAAGAGACCCAGTACTTC. Translated, it gives CASSLWGTSGQETQYF.